This TCR beta chain derives from a study of T cell changes during pregnancy in multiple sclerosis. V lost 4 bases and J lost 6; bases outside the gene matches: 0. Germline V lookup: CDR1 LNHDA, CDR2 SQIVND (reference sequence). The CDR3 is made up of 12 amino acids. TCRdb keeps only in-frame clones here, not all; method: immunoSEQ multiplex PCR. The top ten hold 0.5% to 0.65% of the sample, which has 55,000 to 80,000 clones, about 95% seen once. V usage is TRBV19 and J usage is TRBJ2-3, with TRBD2 identical over 8 bases. This TCR came from a female donor with multiple sclerosis, enrolled in a pregnancy study. This material consisted of peripheral blood, taken in the third trimester of pregnancy. The CDR3 loop is CASSRLADTQYF. The CDR3 DNA follows: TGTGCCAGTAGTAGACTAGCGGATACGCAGTATTTT.